This T cell receptor beta chain is from a study of T-cell memory formation after mild COVID-19. V was cut by 0 bases and J by 5 bases, with 16 bases left in between. The length of the CDR3 is 17 residues. In germline, CDR1 is LGHNA, CDR2 YNFKEQ. TCRdb reprocessed the 5' RACE reads with MiXCR, giving one entry per CDR3 protein. The sample consists of some 310,000 distinct CDR3 sequences, roughly 20% of them appearing once. Specimen: PBMCs or a T cell subset sorted from them (not recorded which). The source of this sequence is a young man who had mild COVID-19 (a few samples of this study predate the infection). Cell type and time point are not known. V is TRBV4-2 and J is TRBJ1-4; D gene unclear. Here the CDR3 reads CASSQDGPRSANEKLFF. CDR3 DNA sequence: TGTGCCAGCAGCCAAGACGGACCCCGAAGTGCAAATGAAAAACTGTTTTTT.